This TCR beta chain was observed in a study of cytotoxic CD8 clonotypes in ibrutinib-treated CLL. Study at large: Recorded responses included some 24 partial and 2 complete; following median approximately six years, roughly 15 stayed remitted and roughly twelve progressed. The samples contained hundreds of thousands of productive templates on average. They also contained an average of approximately 94,000 productive rearrangements. Response samples were drawn at a median of about 13 months of treatment, range 6 to 36.

Using immunoSEQ multiplex PCR, the repertoire was profiled, and TCRdb retains in-frame clones only, with some absent. The data show tens of thousands of clones, 75% to 85% seen once. The CDR3 totals 12 residues. CDR1 is SEHNR, CDR2 FQNEAQ, per germline (reference sequence). V lost 2 bases to trimming and J lost 8 bases, with 9 bases between them. Roughly 1.9 micrograms of genomic DNA (from cryopreserved PBMCs) were used for TCR beta libraries. The sample here was PBMCs, taken after 24 months of ibrutinib treatment. The clonotype originates from a human donor with chronic lymphocytic leukemia. The chain combines TRBV7-9 with TRBJ1-1; D not certain. CDR3 sequence: CASSLMELEAFF. CDR3 coding DNA: TGTGCCAGCAGCTTAATGGAGTTAGAAGCTTTCTTT.